This T cell receptor (beta chain) was identified during a study of CD8+ T cells in alopecia areata. General study results and limits: Lesional tissue from the scalp (especially in alopecia totalis/universalis) showed higher clonality than normal scalp.

Cell sorting was applied to PBMCs, and CD4+ and CD8+ T cells were collected. CDR3 length equals 15 residues. V lost 8 bases and J 7 bases, leaving 21 bases between the germline ends. In germline, CDR1 is SEHNR, CDR2 FQNEAQ (reference sequence). There are a few counts of this clone. What it recognizes is unknown. Extraction of RNA preceded its reverse transcription into cDNA, which served as the sequencing template. Clones were read by immunoSEQ multiplex PCR, and TCRdb kept only the in-frame ones, dropping some. The repertoire holds 25,000 to 35,000 clones, with about three fifths as singletons. The J gene is TRBJ2-1, the V gene TRBV7-9; D not certain. The specimen sequenced was NKG2D-high CD8+ T cells sorted from blood. The clonotype was recovered from a human donor with alopecia areata. CDR3 coding DNA: TGTGCCAGCTCCCCCCCCCACCCAGTGAGGAATGAGCAGTTCTTC. Amino acid sequence: CASSPPHPVRNEQFF.